The 19 T cell receptor beta chains in this list originate from one sample, sequenced in a study of tumor-infiltrating lymphocytes in primary liver carcinoma. Blood RNA originated from unsorted whole blood, with germline DNA additionally extracted. From approximately 450 ng total RNA, TCR beta cDNA was generated with a primer in the constant region. Library construction for TCR beta comprised three nested multiplex PCR rounds performed with slightly modified ARM-PCR. Primers for the first two PCR rounds were TRBV1-TRBV30 forward primers and a C-beta reverse primer (around 10 cycles per round). TCRdb recomputed calls from the multiplex PCR reads with MiXCR, one row per CDR3 protein. The table has over 250,000 distinct CDR3 sequences, more than 55% seen once. Sequenced material: peripheral blood. The receptors derive from a woman in her thirties with primary liver carcinoma and hepatitis B virus infection.

The chain employs TRBV12-3 or TRBV12-4 and TRBJ1-2, with D tentatively TRBD1 (5 bases). V gave up 3 bases and J gave up 2 bases, with 13 bases separating them. The CDR3 runs 15 residues. CDR3 DNA: TGTGCCAGCAGTTTTTGGGGCCAGAGGAACTATGGCTACACCTTC. This sequence encodes CASSFWGQRNYGYTF.

This clonotype was seen a few times. The chain employs TRBV4-1 and TRBJ2-5; D is ambiguous. Germline V gene lookup returns CDR1 MGHRA and CDR2 YSYEKL. V lost 1 base, J lost 1 base, and 10 bases lay in between. This CDR3 spans 15 amino acids. The CDR3 protein is CASSQVGTVQETQYF. In DNA form, the CDR3 reads TGCGCCAGCAGCCAAGTCGGCACAGTCCAAGAGACCCAGTACTTC.

This clonotype appeared many times. The CDR3 is CASSFTSGSYEQYF. In nucleotides, the CDR3 is TGTGCCAGCAGTTTCACTAGCGGATCCTACGAGCAGTACTTC. This rearrangement joins TRBV6-5 to TRBJ2-7, with 8 bases matching TRBD2. The germline V gene encodes CDR1 MNHEY and CDR2 SVGAGI. The V segment lost 4 bases and the J segment 1 base; nucleotides outside the gene matches: 3. The CDR3 has 14 residues.

This clonotype was detected many times. The gene calls are TRBV6-6 and TRBJ2-1; TRBD2 matches 8 bases. Germline V gives CDR1 MNHNY, CDR2 SVGAGI (reference sequence). V trimming: 0 bases; J trimming: 9 bases; junction bases outside the gene matches: 4. The CDR3 is 14 residues long. This chain's CDR3 is CASSYSGREGEQFF. The DNA for the CDR3 is TGTGCCAGCAGTTACTCCGGGAGGGAGGGTGAGCAGTTCTTC.

The V and J genes are TRBV12-3 or TRBV12-4 and TRBJ1-2, with 7 bases identical to TRBD1. Trimming took 7 bases from V and 4 from J; bases not matched to a gene: 6. The CDR3 runs to 13 residues. CDR3 coding DNA: TGTGCCAGCATCAAGGACAGGATCTATGGCTACACCTTC. This gives the protein CASIKDRIYGYTF.

A remark on this clonotype: An end of the junction differs from the germline gene, which may be a read error. J is TRBJ1-5 and V is TRBV6-6; TRBD1 matches at 7 bases. The CDR3 is made up of 13 amino acids. Germline CDR1 is MNHNY and CDR2 is SVGAGI (reference sequence). The CDR3 here is CANSETGSQPQHF. The DNA of the CDR3 is TGTGCCAACAGTGAGACAGGGAGTCAGCCCCAGCATTTT.

This clonotype occurred a few times. The CDR3 here is CSVEVSETQYF. The CDR3 DNA is TGCAGCGTTGAAGTCTCAGAGACCCAGTACTTC. The gene calls are TRBV29-1 and TRBJ2-5; no definite D call. The CDR3 covers 11 residues. The ends were cut back, 1 base at V and 4 bases at J, with 4 bases in the middle. Germline CDR1 is SQVTM and CDR2 is ANQGSEA.

About this clonotype: The junction differs from germline at one of its ends, possibly a read error. The chain couples TRBV29-1 to TRBJ1-3; D ambiguous. Germline loops: CDR1 SQVTM, CDR2 ANQGSEA. The CDR3 contains 14 residues. CDR3 protein: CSVVAAISGNTIHF. In DNA, the CDR3 is TGCAGCGTTGTAGCAGCAATCTCTGGAAACACCATACATTTT.

Remarks on this clonotype: The conserved closing phenylalanine or tryptophan is absent in this CDR3, likely reflecting a read error. The chain combines TRBV14 with TRBJ2-1; no reliable D call. CDR3 size: 14 residues. Trimming took 3 bases from V and 8 from J, leaving 14 bases between them. Germline V CDR1 and CDR2: SGHDN, FVKESK. The CDR3 spells CASSQSRSYDEQFS. CDR3 nucleotides: TGTGCCAGCAGCCAGAGCCGGAGTTACGATGAGCAGTTCTCC.

The chain uses TRBV11-2 and TRBJ2-7; D call uncertain. The CDR3 covers 17 residues. V lost 5 bases, J lost 3 bases, and 23 bases lay in between. Germline V gene lookup returns CDR1 SGHAT and CDR2 FQNNGV. The CDR3 DNA sequence: TGTGCCAGCAGCGGCCTGTACAGTCCTCATTGTATCTACGAGCAGTACTTC. Residues: CASSGLYSPHCIYEQYF.

The chain couples TRBV27 to TRBJ2-7; TRBD1 matches at 7 bases. The CDR3 runs 17 residues. The V segment lost 5 bases and the J segment 2 bases; nucleotides outside the gene matches: 15. Germline values: CDR1 MNHEY, CDR2 SMNVEV (reference sequence). The CDR3 nucleotides read TGTGCCAGCAGTCCCAGAGTAGGGGGCCTATCCCCCTACGAGCAGTACTTC. Protein product: CASSPRVGGLSPYEQYF.

Regarding this clonotype: A much larger clone differs from this one at a single base, so this may be a read error. The V call is TRBV4-1, the J call TRBJ2-1; 7 bases agree with TRBD2. Germline V lookup: CDR1 MGHRA, CDR2 YSYEKL. The CDR3 runs 15 residues. This CDR3 is CANSLGTIPSGEQFF. CDR3 coding DNA: TGCGCCAACAGCCTGGGGACTATTCCTTCCGGTGAGCAGTTCTTC.

With respect to this clonotype: One end of the junction is discordant with germline, which a read error may explain. This chain joins TRBV30 and TRBJ1-2; 9 bases are shared with TRBD1. Per germline, CDR1 GTSNPN and CDR2 SVGIG (reference sequence). This CDR3 comprises 15 residues. The CDR3 reads CVWSASGTGNYGYTF. The CDR3 DNA is TGTGTCTGGAGTGCGTCCGGGACAGGGAACTATGGCTACACCTTC.

This clonotype was seen only a few times. The chain couples TRBV7-9 to TRBJ2-2, with a weak D call TRBD1 (5 bases). This CDR3 spans 14 amino acids. Trimming left V 7 bases short and J 1 base short, with 10 bases between. Germline values: CDR1 SEHNR, CDR2 FQNEAQ (reference sequence). The CDR3 is CASKRGLNTGELFF. The CDR3 coding sequence is TGTGCCAGCAAAAGGGGCCTGAACACCGGGGAGCTGTTTTTT. Full variable domain (rest looked up from reference TRBV7-9 and TRBJ2-2): DTGVSQNPRHKITKRGQNVTFRCDPISEHNRLYWYRQTLGQGPEFLTYFQNEAQLEKSRLLSDRFSAERPKGSFSTLEIQRTEQGDSAMYLCASKRGLNTGELFFGEGSRLTVL.

This sequence joins TRBV12-3 or TRBV12-4 and TRBJ2-2; tentatively, D is TRBD2 (7 bases). This CDR3 contains 16 residues. V was trimmed by 4 bases and J by 6 bases, leaving 18 bases between them. The CDR3 nucleotides read TGTGCCAGCAGTTCTTTCAGGGGAGGGGAGTCCGGGGAGCTGTTTTTT. The encoded protein is CASSSFRGGESGELFF.

Comment on this clonotype: At one of its ends the junction is not consistent with the germline gene, which may arise from a read error. The chain couples TRBV20-1 to TRBJ2-5; 8 bases fit TRBD2. The CDR3 runs to 15 residues. The germline CDR1 and CDR2 sequences are DFQATT and SNEGSKA (reference sequence). CDR3 protein: CSARSGSGQRETQYF. CDR3 sequence (DNA): TGCAGCGCTAGAAGCGGGAGCGGCCAGAGGGAGACCCAGTACTTC.

As regards this clonotype: This may come from a read error, since a much larger clone is one base off. V usage is TRBV4-2 and J usage is TRBJ2-1, with 9 bases identical to TRBD2. The germline gives CDR1 LGHNA, CDR2 YNFKEQ. CDR3 length: 15 residues. The J segment lost 8 bases and the V segment lost 3 bases, leaving 8 bases of the junction unmatched. Here the CDR3 reads CASSQAGLAVYEQFF. CDR3 nucleotides: TGTGCCAGCAGCCAGGCGGGACTAGCCGTCTATGAGCAGTTCTTC.

V is TRBV10-2 and J is TRBJ1-1; D gene unclear. CDR1 is WSHSY, CDR2 SAAADI, per germline. Between the trimmed V and J ends, which lost 10 bases and 0 bases, there was a span of 12 bases. The length of the CDR3 is 13 residues. The CDR3 DNA follows: TGCGCCACTCGCCAGAGGTTGAACACTGAAGCTTTCTTT. Encoded protein: CATRQRLNTEAFF.

This rearrangement joins TRBV13 to TRBJ1-6; D unresolved. V lost 7 bases, J lost 7 bases, and 8 bases lay in between. Looked up from germline, CDR1 is PRHDT and CDR2 is FYEKMQ (reference sequence). This CDR3 contains 12 residues. The CDR3 DNA is TGTGCCAGCAACTACCAGAATTCACCCCTCCACTTT. Its translation: CASNYQNSPLHF.